This T cell receptor beta chain emerged from a study of shared clonotypes between healthy human individuals. Study-wide results and caveats: Sampling covered blood only; tissue repertoires likely differ. Naive subsets generally had larger estimated richness than memory subsets. Sequencing depth was a factor that was expected to affect clonotype sharing among donors.

Concerning this clone itself: What it binds is not known.

Profiled with immunoSEQ multiplex PCR; TCRdb holds only in-frame clones, not every one. The table has roughly 1.4 million clones, less than 99% seen once. V gave up 4 bases and J gave up 2 bases, with 12 bases separating them. Germline V CDR1 and CDR2: KGHSH, LQKENI. The CDR3 is made up of 15 amino acids. The TCR comes from a man aged 25-45 years in good health. The V gene is TRBV18, the J gene TRBJ2-1, with D unclear. Material: naive CD4+ T cells sorted from blood. The subset here: CD45RA+ positively selected. The DNA of the CDR3 is TGTGCCAGCTCACTTAGTATCTTAACCTACAATGAGCAGTTCTTC. It encodes CASSLSILTYNEQFF.